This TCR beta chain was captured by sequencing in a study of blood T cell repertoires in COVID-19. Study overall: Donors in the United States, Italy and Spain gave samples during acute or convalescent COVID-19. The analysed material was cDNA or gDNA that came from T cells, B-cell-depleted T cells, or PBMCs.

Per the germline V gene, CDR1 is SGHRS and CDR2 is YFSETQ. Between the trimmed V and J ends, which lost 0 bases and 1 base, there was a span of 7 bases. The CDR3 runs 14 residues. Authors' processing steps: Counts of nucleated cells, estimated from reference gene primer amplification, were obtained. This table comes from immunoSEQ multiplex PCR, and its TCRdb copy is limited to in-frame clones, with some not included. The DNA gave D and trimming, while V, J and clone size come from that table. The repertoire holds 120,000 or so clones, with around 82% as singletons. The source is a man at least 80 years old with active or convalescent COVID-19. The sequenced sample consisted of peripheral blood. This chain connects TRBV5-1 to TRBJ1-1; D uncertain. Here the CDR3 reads CASSLEQSNTEAFF. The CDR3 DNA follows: TGCGCCAGCAGCTTGGAACAGTCGAACACTGAAGCTTTCTTT.